These 5 T cell receptor beta chains came from one sample sequenced in a study of T-cell reconstitution after alpha-beta-depleted transplantation in children. This sample's TCRbeta library carried unique molecular identifier barcodes. MiXCR, run by TCRdb on the PCR reads, gives a single entry per CDR3 protein. The sample comprises over 120,000 distinct CDR3 sequences, roughly 9% of which are singletons, and 15% to 20% rests with the top ten. Source: PBMCs, mostly from graft donor cells, taken 180 days after TCRalphabeta/CD19-depleted stem cell transplant. Receptor source: a female patient between 2 and 15 years old who had a stem cell transplant for congenital amegakaryocytic thrombocytopenia, so the T cells may come from the graft donor.

This clonotype was detected a few times. V is TRBV20-1 and J is TRBJ2-7, with 8 positions matching TRBD2. The germline CDR1 and CDR2 sequences are DFQATT and SNEGSKA (reference sequence). J was trimmed by 0 bases and V by 6 bases; bases with no gene match: 4. This CDR3 has 13 residues. DNA for the CDR3: TGCAGTGCCCCGACTAGCGACTCCTACGAGCAGTACTTC. As protein: CSAPTSDSYEQYF.

This clonotype was counted many times. V and J are TRBV29-1 and TRBJ1-1; D uncertain. Germline CDR1 reads SQVTM; CDR2 reads ANQGSEA. The CDR3 is 13 residues long. The germline V and J ends were trimmed by 5 bases and 3 bases, with 13 bases remaining between them. CDR3 nucleotide sequence: TGCAGCGTTTTTCTGGGCGGATACACTGAAGCTTTCTTT. This codes for CSVFLGGYTEAFF.

The J gene is TRBJ1-1, the V gene TRBV20-1; D is ambiguous. Germline CDR1 and CDR2: DFQATT and SNEGSKA (reference sequence). CDR3 length: 10 residues. CDR3 in amino acids: CRVKGAEAFF. In nucleotides, the CDR3 is TGCAGAGTTAAAGGTGCTGAAGCTTTCTTT.

This clonotype was counted ten times or more. The rearrangement uses TRBV20-1 and TRBJ1-1; the D gene is possibly TRBD1 (5 bases). The CDR3 length is 14 residues. The V and J ends lost 0 bases and 1 base respectively, with 9 bases between them. CDR1 and CDR2 from the germline V gene are DFQATT and SNEGSKA (reference sequence). CDR3 sequence (DNA): TGCAGTGCTAGAGATCTCCAGGGGAACACTGAAGCTTTCTTT. Translating gives CSARDLQGNTEAFF.

The J gene is TRBJ2-7, the V gene TRBV7-2; TRBD2 agrees at 11 bases. J was trimmed by 2 bases and V by 4 bases; bases with no gene match: 4. The CDR3 is made up of 15 amino acids. In germline, CDR1 is SGHTA, CDR2 FQGNSA. CDR3 residues: CASSSTSGITYEQYF. The CDR3, as DNA: TGTGCCAGCAGCTCGACTAGCGGGATTACCTACGAGCAGTACTTC.